One sample yielded the 22 T cell receptor beta chains listed below, sequenced in a study of control samples from healthy donors and cancer patients. The method was immunoSEQ multiplex PCR; TCRdb's version includes in-frame clones alone and lacks a portion of them. The sample consists of some 160,000 clones, around nine tenths of them appearing once. Sequences were obtained from blood. These receptors were collected from a man aged 30 to 45 in good health.

The V and J genes are TRBV15 and TRBJ1-2; 10 bases are shared with TRBD1. CDR1 is LNHNV and CDR2 is YYDKDF in the germline V gene (reference sequence). V was clipped by 3 bases and J by 8 bases; unmatched bases: 3. The CDR3 spans 13 residues. The CDR3 protein is CATSSGQGDGYTF. The CDR3 DNA is TGTGCCACCAGCAGCGGACAGGGGGACGGCTACACCTTC.

The chain recombines TRBV7-2 with TRBJ2-7; possible D gene TRBD2, 6 bases. V was cut by 1 base and J by 4 bases, with 11 bases left in between. Germline V CDR1 and CDR2: SGHTA, FQGNSA. The CDR3 extends over 14 amino acids. CDR3 loop: CASSLVNGGYEQYF. The CDR3 coding sequence is TGTGCCAGCAGCTTAGTAAACGGAGGGTACGAGCAGTACTTC.

The chain carries TRBV10-3 and TRBJ2-2; possible D gene TRBD1, 5 bases. V shed 3 bases and J shed 2 bases, with 13 bases lying between them. The CDR3 sequence is 16 residues long. Looked up from germline, CDR1 is ENHRY and CDR2 is SYGVKD. CDR3 coding DNA: TGTGCCATCAGTGATGGAACAGGACCCAACACCGGGGAGCTGTTTTTT. This gives the protein CAISDGTGPNTGELFF.

This clone appeared a single time. This chain joins TRBV19 and TRBJ2-1; D is uncertain. This CDR3 region has 15 residues. Trimming stripped 7 bases from V and 2 bases from J, with 15 bases between. Looked up from germline, CDR1 is LNHDA and CDR2 is SQIVND (reference sequence). The CDR3 DNA reads TGTGCCAGTAAAAAGGATCCCGACCCCTACAATGAGCAGTTCTTC. It is translated as CASKKDPDPYNEQFF.

The V call is TRBV19, the J call TRBJ2-7; a possible D gene is TRBD1 (6 bases). V was trimmed by 6 bases and J by 1 base, leaving 13 bases between them. Germline V gene sequence: CDR1 LNHDA, CDR2 SQIVND (reference sequence). This CDR3 is 14 amino acids long. The DNA for the CDR3 is TGTGCCAGTAGACAGGGTGTAGGGTCCTACGAGCAGTACTTC. Its protein is CASRQGVGSYEQYF.

The chain employs TRBV7-2 and TRBJ1-1; 10 nucleotides agree with TRBD1. The CDR3 loop spans 14 amino acids. V shed 5 bases, J shed 5 bases, and the junction held 5 bases outside the gene matches. Germline values: CDR1 SGHTA, CDR2 FQGNSA. The CDR3 protein is CASSERTGGTEAFF. CDR3 nucleotides: TGTGCCAGCAGCGAGCGGACAGGGGGGACTGAAGCTTTCTTT.

This chain links TRBV7-3 with TRBJ2-2; no reliable D call. Germline V gene data show CDR1 as SGHTA and CDR2 as FQGTGA. There are 15 residues in the CDR3. The V end was cut by 3 bases, the J end by 4 bases, with 12 bases between. Here the CDR3 DNA reads TGTGCCAGCAGCTTTCAAACAAGCTTCACCGGGGAGCTGTTTTTT. Its protein is CASSFQTSFTGELFF.

The V call is TRBV6-2 or TRBV6-3, the J call TRBJ2-7, with 8 bases lining up with TRBD1. With 2 bases clipped from V and 4 bases from J, the junction kept 7 bases outside the gene matches. The CDR3 runs to 15 residues. Looked up from germline, CDR1 is MNHEY and CDR2 is SVGEGT. Here the CDR3 DNA reads TGTGCCAGCAGTTACGGACAGGGCTTAGCGTACGAGCAGTACTTC. It encodes CASSYGQGLAYEQYF.

This chain links TRBV5-4 with TRBJ2-7; 8 bases are a match to TRBD1. The V gene's germline CDR1 is SGHNT and CDR2 YYREEE (reference sequence). V shed 4 bases and J 0 bases; nucleotides not matched to a gene: 3. The CDR3 is 14 amino acids. The CDR3 reads CASSAGTGSYEQYF. CDR3 DNA: TGTGCCAGCAGCGCGGGGACAGGCTCCTACGAGCAGTACTTC.

The CDR3 loop reads CASSSGTNTEAFF. In DNA form, the CDR3 reads TGTGCCAGCAGTTCCGGGACCAACACTGAAGCTTTCTTT. The V gene is TRBV6-6, the J gene TRBJ1-1; possibly TRBD1 for D (5 bases). Deletions cut 4 bases from V and 2 bases from J, with 8 bases between. The germline V gene has CDR1 MNHNY and CDR2 SVGAGI (reference sequence). CDR3 length: 13 amino acids.

This chain joins TRBV6-5 and TRBJ2-1; 8 bases agree with TRBD1. Unmatched junction bases numbered 7, after V lost 5 bases and J lost 7 bases. In germline, CDR1 is MNHEY, CDR2 SVGAGI. This CDR3 has 14 amino acids. The CDR3 DNA follows: TGTGCCAGCAGTCGACGGACAGGGCGGAATGAGCAGTTCTTC. This gives the protein CASSRRTGRNEQFF.

The genes are TRBV7-3 and TRBJ2-2; D not certain. The V gene's germline CDR1 is SGHTA and CDR2 FQGTGA. The V and J ends lost 3 bases and 5 bases respectively, with 7 bases between them. The CDR3 is 13 amino acids. CDR3 in DNA: TGTGCCAGCAGCTTCCTACGGACCGGGGAGCTGTTTTTT. Its translation is CASSFLRTGELFF.

The CDR3 DNA reads TGTGCCAGCAGTTTTAGCGGCGGTAACTACGAGCAGTACTTC. Encoded protein: CASSFSGGNYEQYF. J is TRBJ2-7 and V is TRBV2, with D possibly being TRBD2 (6 bases). The V end lost 5 bases, the J end lost 3 bases, and 14 bases lay between the germline ends. Germline loops: CDR1 SNHLY, CDR2 FYNNEI. The CDR3 has 14 residues.

This rearrangement joins TRBV30 to TRBJ1-4; 7 bases fit TRBD1. Germline trimming cut 5 bases from V and 4 bases from J; bases unmatched to any gene: 10. CDR1 GTSNPN and CDR2 SVGIG come from the germline V gene (reference sequence). The CDR3 runs 15 residues. Written as DNA, the CDR3 is TGTGCCTGGGGAAATCCGGGACAGCATAATGAAAAACTGTTTTTT. This sequence encodes CAWGNPGQHNEKLFF.

The chain is built from TRBV9 and TRBJ2-1; 11 bases line up with TRBD1. CDR3 length: 15 residues. J was trimmed by 7 bases and V by 0 bases; bases with no gene match: 3. Germline loops: CDR1 SGDLS, CDR2 YYNGEE. CDR3 coding DNA: TGTGCCAGCAGCGTAGAAGGACAGGGGGCAAATGAGCAGTTCTTC. Translating it yields CASSVEGQGANEQFF. The full variable domain, rest sourced from reference TRBV9 and TRBJ2-1, is DSGVTQTPKHLITATGQRVTLRCSPRSGDLSVYWYQQSLDQGLQFLIQYYNGEERAKGNILERFSAQQFPDLHSELNLSSLELGDSALYFCASSVEGQGANEQFFGPGTRLTVL.

This clone showed up just a few times. V usage is TRBV2 and J usage is TRBJ2-2, with a tentative D call TRBD1 (5 bases). The CDR3 has 12 amino acids. Looked up from germline, CDR1 is SNHLY and CDR2 is FYNNEI. V gave up 7 bases and J gave up 7 bases, with 10 bases separating them. CDR3 coding DNA: TGTGCCAGCAATCCCCAGGGCGGGGAGCTGTTTTTT. As protein: CASNPQGGELFF.

This chain joins TRBV24-1 and TRBJ1-4, with D tentatively TRBD1 (5 bases). CDR1 and CDR2 from the germline V gene are KGHDR and SFDVKD. V lost 6 bases, J lost 8 bases, and 12 bases lay in between. The CDR3 spans 13 residues. As DNA, the CDR3 is TGTGCCACCAGTACCCGCCGGGGCGAAAAACTGTTTTTT. It translates to CATSTRRGEKLFF.

The rearrangement links TRBV24-1 to TRBJ2-3; no clear D. Germline V gene sequence: CDR1 KGHDR, CDR2 SFDVKD. This CDR3 comprises 12 residues. The germline V and J ends were trimmed by 8 bases and 4 bases, with 9 bases remaining between them. Here the CDR3 reads CATTSGADTQYF. The CDR3 DNA follows: TGTGCCACCACCTCCGGAGCAGATACGCAGTATTTT.

The chain carries TRBV6-5 and TRBJ2-1; 8 bases agree with TRBD1. The germline V gene encodes CDR1 MNHEY and CDR2 SVGAGI. The V gene end was trimmed by 0 bases and the J gene end by 5 bases; junction bases not matched to a gene: 6. The CDR3 contains 16 residues. CDR3 nucleotides: TGTGCCAGCAGTTACTCGATACAGGGGGGAGACAATGAGCAGTTCTTC. This gives the protein CASSYSIQGGDNEQFF.

This clone was seen once. V gene TRBV27 combines with J gene TRBJ2-7, with D uncertain. Germline V gene data show CDR1 as MNHEY and CDR2 as SMNVEV (reference sequence). V was shortened by 6 bases and J by 0 bases, with 12 bases between the two germline ends. The CDR3 is 14 residues long. CDR3 coding DNA: TGTGCCAGCAGGTTGACGACCAACTCCTACGAGCAGTACTTC. Translated, it gives CASRLTTNSYEQYF.

This clone appeared a single time. V and J are TRBV11-2 and TRBJ2-1, with TRBD1 identical over 8 bases. The V segment lost 5 bases and the J segment 6 bases; nucleotides outside the gene matches: 6. There are 14 residues in the CDR3. CDR1 is SGHAT, CDR2 FQNNGV, per germline. The CDR3 reads CASSPRQGPNEQFF. The DNA for the CDR3 is TGTGCCAGCAGCCCCCGACAGGGGCCCAATGAGCAGTTCTTC.

The V gene is TRBV27, the J gene TRBJ2-7; the D gene is possibly TRBD1 (6 bases). Germline CDR1 reads MNHEY; CDR2 reads SMNVEV (reference sequence). The CDR3 is 15 amino acids. Trimming left V 3 bases short and J 5 bases short, with 17 bases between. The CDR3 here is CASSLPGTKGDEQYF. As DNA, the CDR3 is TGTGCCAGCAGTTTGCCCGGGACAAAGGGGGACGAGCAGTACTTC.